This T cell receptor (beta chain) was recorded in a study of blood T cell repertoires in COVID-19. For the study at large: T cells, B-cell-depleted T cells, or PBMCs provided the cDNA or gDNA that served as material.

CDR3 size: 15 residues. Germline assignment: CDR1 GTSNPN and CDR2 SVGIG (reference sequence). The V end lost 1 base, the J end lost 0 bases, and 11 bases lay between the germline ends. During active infection, Seattle patients enrolled and were then monitored through disease. Sequencing used immunoSEQ multiplex PCR; TCRdb keeps in-frame clones, though not all of them. The data show 75,000 to 95,000 clones, about 78% seen once. The source of this sequence is a man aged 60 to 75 with COVID-19, enrolled during active disease. The sequencing input was peripheral blood. The chain joins TRBV30 to TRBJ2-3, with TRBD2 as a possible D gene (6 bases). CDR3 DNA sequence: TGTGCCTGGAGTGCGGGGGACCGAAGCACAGATACGCAGTATTTT. This sequence encodes CAWSAGDRSTDTQYF.